The 31 T cell receptor beta chains reported below all come from one sample, sequenced in a study of blood T cell repertoires in COVID-19. Sequenced by immunoSEQ multiplex PCR; TCRdb stores in-frame clones only, minus some. The sample includes about 210,000 clones, about four fifths of them seen just once. The sequencing input was peripheral blood. These receptors all come from a woman aged 40 to 55 with acute or convalescent COVID-19.

This rearrangement joins TRBV29-1 to TRBJ1-2; 7 bases are shared with TRBD1. The CDR3 consists of 13 residues. With 7 bases clipped from V and 4 bases from J, the junction kept 9 bases outside the gene matches. Germline V lookup: CDR1 SQVTM, CDR2 ANQGSEA. CDR3 nucleotides: TGCAGCGCGACCGAGACAGGGATCTATGGCTACACCTTC. It yields the protein CSATETGIYGYTF.

The CDR3 DNA follows: TGCGCCAGCAGCTCCTCTGGAGGGGCCGGGGAGCTGTTTTTT. As protein: CASSSSGGAGELFF. The genes are TRBV5-1 and TRBJ2-2; D may be TRBD2 (6 bases). V was pared by 3 bases and J by 6 bases, with 12 bases between. Germline-derived CDR1 and CDR2 are SGHRS and YFSETQ. CDR3 size: 14 residues.

V gene TRBV11-2 combines with J gene TRBJ1-1, with D possibly TRBD1 on 5 matching bases. Germline V gene sequence: CDR1 SGHAT, CDR2 FQNNGV. There are 13 residues in the CDR3. Trimming left V 5 bases short and J 4 bases short, with 11 bases between. The CDR3 DNA reads as TGTGCCAGCAGCCCCTGGGGGGGCACTGAAGCTTTCTTT. It yields the protein CASSPWGGTEAFF.

This chain links TRBV19 with TRBJ2-7, with D maybe TRBD1 (6 bases). This CDR3 comprises 15 residues. Germline CDR1 is LNHDA and CDR2 is SQIVND (reference sequence). V was shortened by 3 bases and J by 3 bases, with 15 bases between the two germline ends. This chain's CDR3 is CASSIAHRAIYEQYF. CDR3 DNA sequence: TGTGCCAGTAGTATTGCCCACAGGGCTATCTACGAGCAGTACTTC.

This rearrangement joins TRBV6-2 or TRBV6-3 to TRBJ2-5; TRBD1 matches at 9 bases. The germline CDR1 and CDR2 sequences are MNHEY and SVGEGT. The CDR3 contains 15 residues. V shed 2 bases, J shed 4 bases, and the junction held 5 bases outside the gene matches. CDR3: CASSYEGTGRETQYF. In DNA, the CDR3 is TGTGCCAGCAGTTACGAAGGGACAGGGAGAGAGACCCAGTACTTC.

In DNA, the CDR3 is TGCGCCAGCAGCCTGCGGACAGGGAATAATTCACCCCTCCACTTT. Translating gives CASSLRTGNNSPLHF. The V and J genes are TRBV4-1 and TRBJ1-6; 8 nucleotides agree with TRBD1. Trimming at V came to 4 bases and at J to 5 bases, leaving 4 bases not matched to a gene. The germline gives CDR1 MGHRA, CDR2 YSYEKL. CDR3 size: 15 residues.

V is TRBV20-1 and J is TRBJ2-5; TRBD1 aligns across 10 bases. After removal of 3 bases from V and 0 bases from J, the junction contained 22 bases not matched to a gene. The CDR3 is made up of 21 amino acids. Germline CDR1 and CDR2: DFQATT and SNEGSKA (reference sequence). CDR3 amino acids: CSASPRGGTGDHRYYQETQYF. The CDR3 DNA reads as TGCAGTGCTAGTCCCCGGGGCGGGACAGGGGATCACCGTTACTACCAAGAGACCCAGTACTTC.

The rearrangement links TRBV14 to TRBJ2-1; 8 bases map to TRBD2. CDR1 is SGHDN, CDR2 FVKESK, per germline. V was pared by 2 bases and J by 8 bases, with 11 bases of the junction left unmatched. This CDR3 spans 16 amino acids. The CDR3 DNA sequence: TGTGCCAGCAGCCAAAGTGGGAGACTAGCGTTCGATGAGCAGTTCTTC. Encoded protein: CASSQSGRLAFDEQFF.

The chain couples TRBV5-4 to TRBJ2-5; 8 nucleotides match TRBD2. Unmatched junction bases numbered 7, after V lost 5 bases and J lost 4 bases. Per germline, CDR1 SGHNT and CDR2 YYREEE (reference sequence). The CDR3 consists of 14 residues. CDR3 sequence reads: CASSLGLAGETQYF. The CDR3 DNA reads TGTGCCAGCAGTTTAGGACTAGCCGGAGAGACCCAGTACTTC.

This clone was observed a few times. CDR3 nucleotides: TGTGCCAGCTCACTAAACAGGGACACTGAAGCTTTCTTT. Amino acid sequence: CASSLNRDTEAFF. The V call is TRBV18, the J call TRBJ1-1, with D perhaps matching TRBD1 (6 bases). Germline assignment: CDR1 KGHSH and CDR2 LQKENI. The CDR3 runs 13 residues. V gave up 4 bases and J gave up 3 bases, with 9 bases separating them.

The CDR3 nucleotides are TGTGCCAGCAGCTCGTTCCCCGGGACTAGAAACACCGGGGAGCTGTTTTTT. It codes for CASSSFPGTRNTGELFF. This chain joins TRBV11-2 and TRBJ2-2; 8 bases match TRBD2. V lost 4 bases to trimming and J lost 2 bases; unmatched junction nucleotides: 9. The V gene's germline CDR1 is SGHAT and CDR2 FQNNGV. This CDR3 is 17 amino acids long.

The CDR3 spells CAIKDRADTGELFF. As DNA, the CDR3 is TGTGCCATCAAGGACAGGGCGGACACCGGGGAGCTGTTTTTT. The chain employs TRBV10-3 and TRBJ2-2; 8 bases are a match to TRBD1. CDR3 length equals 14 residues. Trimming at V came to 7 bases and at J to 3 bases, leaving 4 bases not matched to a gene. Germline CDR1 ENHRY, CDR2 SYGVKD.

In DNA form, the CDR3 reads TGTGCCAGCAGCTTCATACAGGGTTCCACTGAAGCTTTCTTT. Amino acid sequence: CASSFIQGSTEAFF. This chain joins TRBV7-2 and TRBJ1-1, with D tentatively TRBD1 (6 bases). The CDR3 sequence is 14 residues long. Germline V gene sequence: CDR1 SGHTA, CDR2 FQGNSA. Trimming left V 3 bases short and J 4 bases short, with 12 bases between.

In its sample, this clone was seen a few times. V usage is TRBV20-1 and J usage is TRBJ1-4; D is unresolved. CDR1 and CDR2 from the germline V gene are DFQATT and SNEGSKA (reference sequence). This CDR3 is 11 amino acids long. CDR3 nucleotide sequence: TGCACAGGAAGGTTAAATGAAAAACTGTTTTTT. This gives the protein CTGRLNEKLFF.

This clone appeared a few times. The chain carries TRBV25-1 and TRBJ1-1, with TRBD1 identical over 7 bases. This CDR3 is built from 13 residues. V trimming: 6 bases; J trimming: 7 bases; junction bases outside the gene matches: 8. The germline V gene has CDR1 MGHDK and CDR2 SYGVNS. CDR3: CASRNGTAFEAFF. DNA for the CDR3: TGTGCCAGCAGAAACGGGACAGCCTTTGAAGCTTTCTTT.

This CDR3 is CASSFLGGENEQFF. CDR3 DNA sequence: TGTGCCAGCAGTTTCCTAGGGGGTGAGAATGAGCAGTTCTTC. This chain uses TRBV6-6 with TRBJ2-1; D perhaps matches TRBD1 (6 bases). The germline V gene encodes CDR1 MNHNY and CDR2 SVGAGI (reference sequence). This CDR3 contains 14 residues. Trimming stripped 4 bases from V and 7 bases from J, with 14 bases between.

The chain employs TRBV14 and TRBJ1-2; TRBD1 might be the D (5 bases). The V gene's germline CDR1 is SGHDN and CDR2 FVKESK. Trimming stripped 0 bases from V and 4 bases from J, with 12 bases between. This CDR3 contains 15 residues. The CDR3 DNA sequence: TGTGCCAGCAGCCAAGACTGGGGCAGGGCCTATGGCTACACCTTC. Translating it yields CASSQDWGRAYGYTF.

This rearrangement joins TRBV7-2 to TRBJ2-7; 7 bases agree with TRBD2. The CDR3 runs 14 residues. V dropped 5 bases and J dropped 2; count of bases not matched to a gene: 6. From germline, CDR1 is SGHTA and CDR2 FQGNSA. The CDR3 DNA reads TGTGCCAGCAGCCTCACTAGCGAACCCTACGAGCAGTACTTC. Its protein is CASSLTSEPYEQYF.

The V gene is TRBV10-3, the J gene TRBJ1-2; 8 bases line up with TRBD1. The CDR3 has 15 amino acids. Unmatched junction bases numbered 9, after V lost 6 bases and J lost 3 bases. From germline, CDR1 is ENHRY and CDR2 SYGVKD. The CDR3 DNA is TGTGCCATCAGGCAATTAGACAGGGGTGACTATGGCTACACCTTC. It encodes CAIRQLDRGDYGYTF.

The chain employs TRBV7-3 and TRBJ1-5; no definite D call. This CDR3 comprises 15 residues. Germline V gene lookup returns CDR1 SGHTA and CDR2 FQGTGA. Trimming removed 5 bases at V and 0 bases at J, with 11 bases between. The CDR3 DNA reads TGTGCCAGCAGCGCTCAGAAGTATAGCAATCAGCCCCAGCATTTT. The encoded protein is CASSAQKYSNQPQHF.

In this sample, this clone turned up once. The V gene is TRBV13, the J gene TRBJ2-7; 8 bases agree with TRBD2. Germline V lookup: CDR1 PRHDT, CDR2 FYEKMQ (reference sequence). Trimming at V came to 4 bases and at J to 6 bases, leaving 8 bases not matched to a gene. The CDR3 runs 14 residues. CDR3: CASSYPGLELEQYF. In nucleotides, the CDR3 is TGTGCCAGCAGCTATCCGGGACTAGAGCTCGAGCAGTACTTC. Full variable domain (missing parts from reference TRBV13 and TRBJ2-7): AAGVIQSPRHLIKEKRETATLKCYPIPRHDTVYWYQQGPGQDPQFLISFYEKMQSDKGSIPDRFSAQQFSDYHSELNMSSLELGDSALYFCASSYPGLELEQYFGPGTRLTVT.

The rearrangement uses TRBV4-1 and TRBJ2-3, with 9 bases that match TRBD1. Looked up from germline, CDR1 is MGHRA and CDR2 is YSYEKL. Trimming cost V 4 bases and J 1 base; bases outside gene matches: 12. The CDR3 sequence is 18 residues long. CDR3 region: CASSPRGSWTGGTDTQYF. In nucleotides, the CDR3 is TGCGCCAGCAGCCCGCGAGGGTCGTGGACAGGGGGCACAGATACGCAGTATTTT.

This clone was recorded once. The rearrangement uses TRBV4-1 and TRBJ1-1; D call uncertain. Trimming removed 2 bases at V and 6 bases at J, with 10 bases between. Germline V gives CDR1 MGHRA, CDR2 YSYEKL. The CDR3 is 13 residues long. CDR3 nucleotides: TGCGCCAGCAGCCAAAGAGGTGCTCCTGAAGCTTTCTTT. Its protein is CASSQRGAPEAFF.

The chain recombines TRBV6-5 with TRBJ2-7, with 8 bases matching TRBD2. Germline V gene lookup returns CDR1 MNHEY and CDR2 SVGAGI. J gave up 0 bases and V 0 bases, and 4 bases lay outside the gene matches. This CDR3 has 16 amino acids. CDR3 protein: CASSYSGTSGSYEQYF. CDR3 sequence (DNA): TGTGCCAGCAGTTACTCTGGAACTAGCGGCTCCTACGAGCAGTACTTC.

The chain uses TRBV27 and TRBJ1-2; D may be TRBD1 (6 bases). The V end was cut by 3 bases, the J end by 7 bases, with 15 bases between. The length of the CDR3 is 14 residues. Per the germline V gene, CDR1 is MNHEY and CDR2 is SMNVEV (reference sequence). CDR3 amino acids: CASSFNRGAFGYTF. As DNA, the CDR3 is TGTGCCAGCAGTTTCAATCGGGGGGCGTTTGGCTACACCTTC.

V gene TRBV5-1 combines with J gene TRBJ2-1, with 9 bases aligning to TRBD2. The germline gives CDR1 SGHRS, CDR2 YFSETQ. V gave up 2 bases and J gave up 7 bases; unmatched junction bases: 4. CDR3 length: 14 residues. The CDR3 protein is CASSLMAGGNEQFF. CDR3 in DNA: TGCGCCAGCAGCTTAATGGCGGGGGGGAATGAGCAGTTCTTC.

This rearrangement joins TRBV5-1 to TRBJ2-1; TRBD2 agrees at 11 bases. The CDR3 is 16 residues long. V shed 1 base and J 10 bases; nucleotides not matched to a gene: 10. Germline V gives CDR1 SGHRS, CDR2 YFSETQ. The CDR3 region is CASSLLAGGLLREQFF. The CDR3 nucleotides are TGCGCCAGCAGCTTGTTAGCGGGGGGGCTCTTACGGGAGCAGTTCTTC.

This chain joins TRBV2 and TRBJ1-1; 9 nucleotides agree with TRBD1. The junction had 13 bases not matched to a gene; V was cut back by 8 bases and J by 0 bases. The CDR3 contains 17 residues. Germline values: CDR1 SNHLY, CDR2 FYNNEI. CDR3 coding DNA: TGTGCCAGCCGGGGGACAGGGACTAAACCAATGAACACTGAAGCTTTCTTT. Translating gives CASRGTGTKPMNTEAFF. Full variable domain (remainder filled in from reference TRBV2 and TRBJ1-1): EPEVTQTPSHQVTQMGQEVILRCVPISNHLYFYWYRQILGQKVEFLVSFYNNEISEKSEIFDDQFSVERPDGSNFTLKIRSTKLEDSAMYFCASRGTGTKPMNTEAFFGQGTRLTVV.

This sequence joins TRBV7-9 and TRBJ2-3, with TRBD2 matching over 7 bases. The CDR3 totals 17 residues. V lost 5 bases to trimming and J lost 2 bases; unmatched junction nucleotides: 13. CDR1 and CDR2 from the germline V gene are SEHNR and FQNEAQ (reference sequence). CDR3 amino acids: CASSPRTAGLNTDTQYF. DNA for the CDR3: TGTGCCAGCAGCCCCCGCACAGCGGGACTTAACACAGATACGCAGTATTTT.

This chain links TRBV28 with TRBJ2-7; 9 bases fit TRBD1. CDR3 length: 14 amino acids. Trimming at V came to 3 bases and at J to 5 bases, leaving 5 bases not matched to a gene. CDR1 MDHEN and CDR2 SYDVKM come from the germline V gene. The CDR3 nucleotides are TGTGCCAGCAGTTTCGGGACAGGGCTTGACGAGCAGTACTTC. Translating it yields CASSFGTGLDEQYF.

This chain joins TRBV12-3 or TRBV12-4 and TRBJ1-6; D gene unclear. The CDR3 extends over 13 amino acids. V was trimmed by 5 bases and J by 7 bases, leaving 9 bases between them. The CDR3 is CASSGRINSPLHF. The CDR3 bases are TGTGCCAGCAGTGGGCGAATAAATTCACCCCTCCACTTT.